This T cell receptor beta chain was identified in a study of OX40 agonist ivuxolimab in advanced cancers. Broader study findings: Averaging showed that CD8+ T cells had more expanded clones than CD4+ did.

The CDR3 runs 14 residues. Germline CDR1 is SGHAT and CDR2 is FQNNGV. V lost 6 bases and J lost 9, with 21 bases in between. In its sample, this clone was seen once. Its antigen is currently unknown. Repertoires were generated with immunoSEQ multiplex PCR, while TCRdb's copy carries only in-frame clones and drops some. Among about 86,000 clones listed, about 94% were seen once. The chain recombines TRBV11-2 with TRBJ2-7, with TRBD2 as a possible D gene (6 bases). This specimen was CD4+ or CD8+ T cells sorted from blood, taken in a trial of the OX40 agonist ivuxolimab. This receptor was identified in an adult with an advanced solid tumor such as melanoma, head and neck, liver or kidney cancer. In nucleotides, the CDR3 is TGTGCCAGCAGTCCTATAACCGGGGACTCTGTGCAGTACTTC. Amino acids: CASSPITGDSVQYF.